This paragraph reports one T cell receptor (beta chain). Its antigen is currently unknown. The V segment lost 5 bases and the J segment 3 bases; nucleotides outside the gene matches: 9. CDR1 and CDR2 (germline): LNHDA, SQIVND (reference sequence). CDR3 length: 15 residues. Generated by immunoSEQ multiplex PCR, the TCRdb table keeps only in-frame clones and is missing some. The repertoire holds some 22,000 clones, with around nine tenths as singletons. The sample belongs to a study of T cells in localized non-small cell lung cancer. Overall study findings and caveats: Heterogeneity is still possible, as just one tumor region was sequenced.

The sequence derives from a man between 40 and 70 years old with stage II squamous cell lung carcinoma. The chain joins TRBV19 to TRBJ2-5, with 7 bases lining up with TRBD1. The starting material was PBMCs, obtained before any cancer treatment. The CDR3 sequence: CASSSSTGLKETQYF. For the CDR3, the DNA is TGTGCCAGTAGTTCCTCGACAGGGCTCAAAGAGACCCAGTACTTC.